The clone carrying this T cell receptor (beta chain) was seen only once. This CDR3 region has 15 residues. The germline gives CDR1 SGHTA, CDR2 FQGNSA. V shed 6 bases and J 4 bases; nucleotides not matched to a gene: 10. The entry originates in a study of blood T cell repertoires in COVID-19. Study-wide context: From the United States, Italy and Spain came samples of acute and convalescent COVID-19. T cells, B-cell-depleted T cells, or PBMCs provided the cDNA or gDNA that served as material.

In the original analysis: Using reference gene primer amplification, nucleated cell counts were estimated. Here immunoSEQ multiplex PCR was the method, and the copy in TCRdb shows in-frame clones only, minus some. That table gives V, J and clone size, and the DNA gave D and trimming. The repertoire has 200,000 to 250,000 clones, about nine tenths of them found once; the top ten carry 2.2%. V and J are TRBV7-2 and TRBJ2-3; 7 nucleotides agree with TRBD1. This clonotype was sampled from a man aged 25-45 years who had recovered from COVID-19. Sequenced material: peripheral blood. The CDR3 spells CASRLQGSEADTQYF. The CDR3 DNA sequence: TGTGCCAGCAGACTACAGGGGAGTGAGGCAGATACGCAGTATTTT.